This T cell receptor (beta chain) was observed in a study of identical twins. The study, taken as a whole, reports: In zero-insertion analyses, partial confounding could arise from invariant MAIT and iNKT cells. Out-of-frame TCR alpha sharing in monozygotic twins exceeded recombination model predictions.

TCRdb fed the 5' RACE reads into MiXCR, producing one record per CDR3 protein. The sample lists over 550,000 distinct CDR3 sequences, roughly 7.2% seen once, with around 1.6% in the top ten. Concerning this clonotype: Its matching antigen is unknown.

This CDR3 has 15 residues. Separately, the same data were catalogued under a study of yellow fever vaccine responses in identical twins. That paper adds: Reported findings indicate that twins' vaccine T cell responses seemed partially convergent, partially personalized.

J is TRBJ2-1 and V is TRBV21-1; TRBD1, as called in the table, went unchecked against the DNA. TRBV21-1 corresponds to a pseudogene. Sequences were obtained from PBMCs. The TCR comes from a woman aged 18-35 years in good health. This CDR3 reads CASSTGTPDYNEQFF. CDR3 sequence (DNA): TGTGCCAGCAGCACCGGGACACCCGACTACAATGAGCAGTTCTTC.